This TCR beta chain was obtained from a study of T cells expressing NK-cell markers (dated by TCRdb to 2020 to 2022). About the full investigation: In sorted CD3+CD56+NKG2C+, CD3+CD56+NKG2C- and CD3+CD56-NKG2C+ T-cell subsets from several donors, TCR beta-chain repertoires were profiled. Among the eight sequenced donors, seven were HCMV-seropositive and one was HCMV-seronegative. The eight sequenced donors were randomly selected healthy volunteers, three men and five women. Illumina HiSeq 2000/2500, MiSeq or NextSeq was used to sequence libraries as 2 x 150 bp reads. Study-level results and caveats: In several donors, the dominant CD3+CD56+NKG2C+ clonotypes ranked among the top 10 CD8+ clonotypes, making up about 1.0-7.0% of CD8+ T cells. Those dominant clonotypes were again the most abundant among CD3+CD56-NKG2C+ cells in a handful of donors, at roughly 28.3-60.1%. Whether the expanded NKG2C-expressing T cell clones were specific for HCMV antigens remained unclear.

The run used an Illumina HiSeq 2000. TCR beta cDNA libraries were prepared using 5'RACE template switching, which introduced a universal primer site and unique molecular identifiers. cDNA synthesis was primed from the TCR beta constant segment and was followed by two successive PCR amplification steps. In the source study's methods: Reads were demultiplexed and grouped by UMI with MIGEC, and clonotypes were assembled and quantified with MiTCR. To exclude erroneous sequences, any TCR cDNA sequence not supported by at least two reads was discarded. The tcR package was used for downstream repertoire analysis, and clonotypes were matched between fractions using CDR3 nucleotide sequence together with V segment. Antigen specificity was annotated against VDJdb with VDJmatch, allowing one amino acid substitution in CDR3. TCRdb reprocessed the reads and assigns one entry to each CDR3 protein sequence, leaving out DNA. It is TCRdb's table, rather than the study itself, that gives the V and J calls and clone size. The table for this sample records around 550,000 distinct CDR3 sequences. The ten largest clones capture roughly 3.6% of the sample.

Reading from cysteine to phenylalanine, the CDR3 counts 12 amino acids. The protein alone is recorded here. CDR1 and CDR2 are drawn from the germline V gene: MNHEY, SVGEGT. HCMV-specific IgG was detected in serum with a commercial ELISA kit to determine HCMV serostatus. Peripheral blood mononuclear cells were isolated from blood by Ficoll density gradient centrifugation. As for this clonotype: Its antigen target is currently unknown.

The V and J genes are TRBV6-2 or TRBV6-3 and TRBJ2-1; TCRdb reports TRBD2, a call that lacks DNA to check it against. The specimen sequenced was blood T cells: a sorted CD56 or NKG2C T cell subset, CD4+ or CD8+ T cells, or bulk PBMC T cells (not recorded which). This receptor was obtained from a man aged 18 to 30 in good health. Donor details come from another sample of the same person, matched by shared clones. The CDR3 reads as follows: CASSKAGIEQFF.